These T cell receptor beta chains were read from a single sample in a study of blood T cell repertoires in COVID-19. The method was immunoSEQ multiplex PCR; TCRdb's version includes in-frame clones alone and lacks a portion of them. The top ten clones hold approximately 10% of a sample with over 120,000 clones, roughly 88% of them seen once. Sequencing was performed on peripheral blood. The source is a man in his 60s with active or convalescent COVID-19. Each CDR3 is given with its conserved first and last residue. The D gene is left open where the match is weak. Expanded clones get a size class; other rows say once, few or many, or leave the size out.

TRBD1 TRBJ1-2 . TRBV7-9 TGTGCCAGCAGCGACCGGACAGGGCGAAACTATGGCTACACCTTC CASSDRTGRNYGYTF
. TRBJ2-3 . TRBV27 TGTGCCAGCAGTCCCCTAATAGGGGGATCCACAGATACGCAGTATTTT CASSPLIGGSTDTQYF
. TRBJ1-2 once TRBV6-1 TGTGCCAGCAGTGAAGACAGGGAATATGGCTACACCTTC CASSEDREYGYTF
. TRBJ1-1 . TRBV11-3 TGTGCCAGCAGCTTCACAGGAATGAACACTGAAGCTTTCTTT CASSFTGMNTEAFF
TRBD1 TRBJ2-2 . TRBV9 TGTGCCAGCAGCGTAGGCGGACAGGGGGGTACAGGAGGGACCGGGGAGCTGTTTTTT CASSVGGQGGTGGTGELFF
. TRBJ2-5 . TRBV5-4 TGTGCCAGCAGCCCAGTGCCGGAGCAGACCCAGTACTTC CASSPVPEQTQYF
TRBD2 TRBJ2-2 . TRBV11-2 TGTGCCAGCAGCATCCAAGCGGGGGCCAGGGCCGGGGAGCTGTTTTTT CASSIQAGARAGELFF
TRBD2 TRBJ2-2 . TRBV7-7 TGTGCTAGCAGCACAACTCGCCTAGCGGGAGACACCGGGGAGCTGTTTTTT CASSTTRLAGDTGELFF
. TRBJ1-2 . TRBV30 TGTGCCTGGAGTGTACTCGTGCGTATCGGCTACACCTTC CAWSVLVRIGYTF
. TRBJ2-1 . TRBV13 TGTGCCAGCAGCTTAGGGCAGGCCAATGAGCAGTTCTTC CASSLGQANEQFF
. TRBJ2-5 once TRBV28 TGTGCCAGCAGTTTCGTCCAATGGGGGGTTGGAGAGACCCAGTACTTC CASSFVQWGVGETQYF
. TRBJ1-2 . TRBV15 TGTGCCACCAGCAGAAGAGATAAGGGGGAGTATGGCTACACCTTC CATSRRDKGEYGYTF
TRBD1 TRBJ1-4 . TRBV18 TGTGCCAGCTCACTAAGATCGGACAGGGTGAATGAAAAACTGTTTTTT CASSLRSDRVNEKLFF
. TRBJ1-2 . TRBV19 TGTGCCAGTAGTGAGGCTAACTATGGCTACACCTTC CASSEANYGYTF
. TRBJ2-1 . TRBV11-2 TGTGCCAGCAGCTACCCTAGCCCCTCCGTCAGCTCCTACAATGAGCAGTTCTTC CASSYPSPSVSSYNEQFF
. TRBJ2-3 . TRBV6-5 TGTGCCAGCAGTTATCAGGAACAAAGCACAGATACGCAGTATTTT CASSYQEQSTDTQYF
. TRBJ1-1 . TRBV7-6 TGTGCCAGCAGCTTAGAGATAGCGGGGACCACTGAAGCTTTCTTT CASSLEIAGTTEAFF
. TRBJ2-1 few TRBV11-3 TGTGCCAGCGCCTTAAGTCGCGGTGAGCAGTTCTTC CASALSRGEQFF
TRBD1 TRBJ2-2 . TRBV13 TGTGCCTCCGGGGTTGGTGTGGACAGGTACACCGGGGAGCTGTTTTTT CASGVGVDRYTGELFF
TRBD1 TRBJ1-1 . TRBV18 TGTGCCAGCTCACCAGTTGGACAGGGGGGCGAAGCTTTCTTT CASSPVGQGGEAFF